Listed here are 5 T cell receptor beta chains from one sample, sequenced in a study of PD-L1 blockade in urothelial cancer. Profiling relied on immunoSEQ multiplex PCR, and the TCRdb table lists in-frame clones only, not all of them. The profile shows some 51,000 clones, more than 75% of them singletons. Sequenced here: PBMCs, sampled around atezolizumab (anti-PD-L1) treatment. The receptors derive from a man in his fifties or sixties with urothelial cancer.

This chain joins TRBV25-1 and TRBJ2-7, with TRBD1 matching 7 bases. The CDR3 runs 15 residues. V shed 3 bases, J shed 0 bases, and the junction held 5 bases outside the gene matches. Germline V gene sequence: CDR1 MGHDK, CDR2 SYGVNS. CDR3 DNA: TGTGCCAGCAGTGAGCACAGGGGTGACTCCTACGAGCAGTACTTC. The encoded protein is CASSEHRGDSYEQYF.

The chain employs TRBV6-1 and TRBJ2-5, with D perhaps TRBD1 (5 bases). The V and J ends lost 4 bases and 3 bases respectively, with 12 bases between them. Germline CDR1 reads MNHNS; CDR2 reads SASEGT. The CDR3 covers 14 residues. In DNA form, the CDR3 reads TGTGCCAGCAGTGTTCTCAGGGTTGAAGAGACCCAGTACTTC. Translation gives CASSVLRVEETQYF.

The chain joins TRBV7-2 to TRBJ1-5, with a possible D match to TRBD1 (6 bases). Trimming shortened V by 10 bases and J by 9 bases, and 25 bases separated the two germline ends. The CDR3 has 15 amino acids. Per the germline V gene, CDR1 is SGHTA and CDR2 is FQGNSA. The CDR3 DNA sequence: TGTGCCAACCTATCCCGGGGACAATTGGGCCGGCCCCAGCATTTT. This translates into CANLSRGQLGRPQHF. The variable domain in full, completed from reference TRBV7-2 and TRBJ1-5, reads GAGVSQSPSNKVTEKGKDVELRCDPISGHTALYWYRQSLGQGLEFLIYFQGNSAPDKSGLPSDRFSAERTGGSVSTLTIQRTQQEDSAVYLCANLSRGQLGRPQHFGDGTRLSIL.

This rearrangement joins TRBV5-4 to TRBJ1-2; D remains ambiguous. Trimming pared 4 bases from V and 5 bases from J, leaving 18 bases between. CDR3 length: 15 amino acids. CDR1 is SGHNT, CDR2 YYREEE, per germline (reference sequence). The CDR3 region is CASSQDGQVIYGYTF. CDR3 in DNA: TGTGCCAGCAGCCAGGATGGCCAGGTTATTTATGGCTACACCTTC. The whole variable domain, filled in from reference TRBV5-4 and TRBJ1-2, reads ETGVTQSPTHLIKTRGQQVTLRCSSQSGHNTVSWYQQALGQGPQFIFQYYREEENGRGNFPPRFSGLQFPNYSSELNVNALELDDSALYLCASSQDGQVIYGYTFGSGTRLTVV.

This chain joins TRBV19 and TRBJ2-7, with D possibly TRBD1 on 7 matching bases. From germline, CDR1 is LNHDA and CDR2 SQIVND (reference sequence). The V gene lost 5 bases and the J gene lost 0 bases, with 17 bases spanning the gap. This CDR3 region has 16 residues. CDR3 loop: CASSLLGGTVSYEQYF. CDR3 coding DNA: TGTGCCAGTAGTCTCCTCGGCGGGACAGTCTCCTACGAGCAGTACTTC.